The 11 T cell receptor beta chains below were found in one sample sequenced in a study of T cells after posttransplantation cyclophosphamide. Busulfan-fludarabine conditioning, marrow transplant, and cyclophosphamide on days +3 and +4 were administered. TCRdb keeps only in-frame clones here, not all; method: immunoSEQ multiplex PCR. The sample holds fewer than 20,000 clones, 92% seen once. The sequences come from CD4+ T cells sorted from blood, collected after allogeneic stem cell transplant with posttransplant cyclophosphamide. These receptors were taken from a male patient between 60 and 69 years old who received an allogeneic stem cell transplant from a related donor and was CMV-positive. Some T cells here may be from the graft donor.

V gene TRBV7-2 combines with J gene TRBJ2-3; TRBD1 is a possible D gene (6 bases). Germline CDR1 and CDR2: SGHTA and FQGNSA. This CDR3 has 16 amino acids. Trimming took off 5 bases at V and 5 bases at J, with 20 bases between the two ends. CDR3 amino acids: CASSTTGQFLGDTQYF. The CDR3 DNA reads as TGTGCCAGCAGCACCACCGGACAGTTCTTGGGAGATACGCAGTATTTT.

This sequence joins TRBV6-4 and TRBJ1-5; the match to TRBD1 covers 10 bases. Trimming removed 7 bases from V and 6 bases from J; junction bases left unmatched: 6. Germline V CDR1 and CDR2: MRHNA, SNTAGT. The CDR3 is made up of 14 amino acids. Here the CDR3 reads CASKGQGEGQPQHF. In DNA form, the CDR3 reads TGTGCCAGCAAAGGACAGGGGGAAGGTCAGCCCCAGCATTTT.

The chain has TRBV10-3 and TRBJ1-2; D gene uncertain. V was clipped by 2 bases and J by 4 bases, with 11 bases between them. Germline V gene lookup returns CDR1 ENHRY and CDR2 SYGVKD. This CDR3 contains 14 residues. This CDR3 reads CAISERPGGYGYTF. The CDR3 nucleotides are TGTGCCATCAGTGAGCGGCCAGGAGGCTATGGCTACACCTTC.

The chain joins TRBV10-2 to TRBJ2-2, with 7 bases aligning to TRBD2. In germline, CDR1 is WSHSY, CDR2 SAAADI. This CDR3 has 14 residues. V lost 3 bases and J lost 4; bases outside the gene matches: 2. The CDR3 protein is CASSELASTGELFF. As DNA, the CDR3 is TGCGCCAGCAGTGAACTAGCGTCCACCGGGGAGCTGTTTTTT.

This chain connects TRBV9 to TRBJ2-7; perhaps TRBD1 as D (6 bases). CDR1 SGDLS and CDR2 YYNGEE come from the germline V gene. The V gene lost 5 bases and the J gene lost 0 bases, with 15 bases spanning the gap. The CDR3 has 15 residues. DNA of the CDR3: TGTGCCAGCAGTGGACCTGGACAGTCCTCCTACGAGCAGTACTTC. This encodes CASSGPGQSSYEQYF.

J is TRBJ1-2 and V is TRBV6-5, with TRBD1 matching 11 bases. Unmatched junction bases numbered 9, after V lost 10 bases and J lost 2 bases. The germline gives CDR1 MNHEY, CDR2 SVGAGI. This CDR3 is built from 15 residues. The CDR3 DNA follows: TGTGCCACCATCATCCGGGACAGGGGGAACTATGGCTACACCTTC. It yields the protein CATIIRDRGNYGYTF.

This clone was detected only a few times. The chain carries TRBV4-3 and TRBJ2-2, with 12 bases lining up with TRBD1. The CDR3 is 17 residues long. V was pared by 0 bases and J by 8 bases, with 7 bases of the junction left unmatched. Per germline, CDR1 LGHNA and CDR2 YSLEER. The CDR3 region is CASSQDVGQGAWGELFF. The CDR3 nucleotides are TGCGCCAGCAGCCAAGATGTGGGACAGGGGGCATGGGGGGAGCTGTTTTTT.

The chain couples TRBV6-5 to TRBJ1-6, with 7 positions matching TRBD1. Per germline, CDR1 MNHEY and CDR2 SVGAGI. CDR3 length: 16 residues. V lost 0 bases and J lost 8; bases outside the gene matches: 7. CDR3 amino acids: CASSYSRGGSDSPLHF. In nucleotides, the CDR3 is TGTGCCAGCAGTTACTCGAGAGGGGGCTCCGATTCACCCCTCCACTTT.

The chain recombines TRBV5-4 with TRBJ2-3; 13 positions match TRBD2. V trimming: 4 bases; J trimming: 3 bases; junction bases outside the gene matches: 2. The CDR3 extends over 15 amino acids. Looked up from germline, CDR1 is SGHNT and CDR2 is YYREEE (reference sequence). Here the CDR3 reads CASSQLAGGTDTQYF. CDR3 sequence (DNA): TGTGCCAGCAGCCAACTAGCGGGGGGGACAGATACGCAGTATTTT.

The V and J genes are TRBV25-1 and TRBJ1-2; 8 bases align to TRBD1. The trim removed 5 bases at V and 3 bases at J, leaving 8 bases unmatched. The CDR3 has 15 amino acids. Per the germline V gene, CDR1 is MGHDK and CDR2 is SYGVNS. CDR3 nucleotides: TGTGCCAGCAGTCCCCCGGGCAGGGGGCACTATGGCTACACCTTC. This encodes CASSPPGRGHYGYTF.

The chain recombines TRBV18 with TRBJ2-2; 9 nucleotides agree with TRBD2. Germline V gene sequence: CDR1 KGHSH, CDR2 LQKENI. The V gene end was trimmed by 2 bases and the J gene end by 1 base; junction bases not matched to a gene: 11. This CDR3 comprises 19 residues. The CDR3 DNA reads TGTGCCAGCTCACCAGCGGGGGTAGCGGGGGCCGTGAACACCGGGGAGCTGTTTTTT. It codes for CASSPAGVAGAVNTGELFF.